The sequence of this T cell receptor beta chain was determined in a study of OX40 agonist ivuxolimab in advanced cancers. Study details: Partial responses were achieved by three patients, one with hepatocellular carcinoma and two with cutaneous melanoma.

With 0 bases removed from V and 4 bases from J, the gap between germline ends came to 3 bases. From germline, CDR1 is LGHNA and CDR2 YNFKEQ. CDR3 size: 12 residues. Measured with immunoSEQ multiplex PCR; TCRdb has only the in-frame clones, and not every one. The sample has approximately 68,000 clones, 84% seen once. Study results and limitations: Compared with CD4+, CD8+ T cells on average had more expanded clones.

As concerns this clone: No antigen is known for it.

The sequence derives from an adult with an advanced solid tumor such as melanoma, head and neck, liver or kidney cancer. The chain employs TRBV4-2 and TRBJ1-1; no definite D call. Sequenced material: CD4+ or CD8+ T cells sorted from blood, taken in a trial of the OX40 agonist ivuxolimab. CDR3 region: CASSQDRTEAFF. DNA for the CDR3: TGTGCCAGCAGCCAAGATCGCACTGAAGCTTTCTTT.